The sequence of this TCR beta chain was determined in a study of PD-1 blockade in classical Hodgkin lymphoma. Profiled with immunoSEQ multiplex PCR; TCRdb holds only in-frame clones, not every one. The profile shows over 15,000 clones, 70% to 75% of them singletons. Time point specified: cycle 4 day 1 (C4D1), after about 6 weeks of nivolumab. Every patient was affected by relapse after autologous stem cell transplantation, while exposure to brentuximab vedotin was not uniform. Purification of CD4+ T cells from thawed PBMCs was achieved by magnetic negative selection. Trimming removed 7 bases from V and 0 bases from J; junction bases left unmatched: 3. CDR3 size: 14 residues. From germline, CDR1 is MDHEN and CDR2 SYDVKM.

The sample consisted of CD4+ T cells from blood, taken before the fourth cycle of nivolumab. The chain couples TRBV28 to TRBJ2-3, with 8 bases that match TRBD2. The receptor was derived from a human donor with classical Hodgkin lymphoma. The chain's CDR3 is CASTAGVSTDTQYF. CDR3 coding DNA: TGTGCCAGCACAGCGGGAGTAAGCACAGATACGCAGTATTTT.